Reported below is one TCR beta chain. Its antigen is unidentified. Primers included in the PCR were 60 Vbeta and 13 Jbeta primers. The repertoire was sequenced with immunoSEQ multiplex PCR; TCRdb's copy has only in-frame clones and lacks some. The sample carries around 150,000 clones, roughly three quarters recorded once. This specimen belongs to a study of cytomegalovirus exposure and HLA in healthy donors. Across the study: Early released data comprised 80 million or so unique TCRs from HLA-typed donors.

General study points: At a 0.05 false discovery rate, a later analysis found over 15,000 TCR beta sequences to be associated with HLA alleles. In a later analysis, TCR association rates varied by HLA locus: DRB1 most, HLA-C fewest. A missense DCLRE1C variant was associated with V- and J-gene trimming of TCR beta chains in a later analysis, and an independent cohort replicated the association.

The V and J ends lost 7 bases and 6 bases, in that order; junction bases with no gene match: 7. The germline gives CDR1 MDHEN, CDR2 SYDVKM. This CDR3 is built from 13 residues. This receptor was obtained from a man aged 55-75 years in good health and CMV-seronegative. Sequenced sample: PBMCs. The chain employs TRBV28 and TRBJ2-7; 9 nucleotides line up with TRBD1. CDR3 sequence (DNA): TGTGCCAGCACCCTAGGGACAGGGACCGAGCAGTACTTC. Amino acids: CASTLGTGTEQYF. Complete variable domain (other parts from reference TRBV28 and TRBJ2-7): DVKVTQSSRYLVKRTGEKVFLECVQDMDHENMFWYRQDPGLGLRLIYFSYDVKMKEKGDIPEGYSVSREKKERFSLILESASTNQTSMYLCASTLGTGTEQYFGPGTRLTVT.